This TCR beta chain was recorded in a study of T cells in Graves' hyperthyroidism and ophthalmopathy. Study as a whole: Pretreatment peripheral blood was obtained at initial diagnosis.

This clonotype has at least ten counts. The antigen is unknown. Regions amplified from RNA transcripts were the TCR beta CDR3 regions. The study used the HTBI primer set for a first-round RT-PCR of the TCR CDR3. TCRdb used MiXCR to reprocess the multiplex PCR reads, holding one entry per CDR3 protein. The repertoire holds hundreds of thousands of distinct CDR3 sequences, with 14% to 15% as singletons. At least 3 on the Clinical Activity Score was recorded for ophthalmopathy patients, who also had NOSPECS grade at least 4 and duration under 3 months. Any patient presenting with uncontrolled infection, other autoimmune disease, pregnancy or lactation was left out. The CDR3 length is 13 residues. Germline V gene sequence: CDR1 SGHTA, CDR2 FQGNSA. V was clipped by 3 bases and J by 5 bases, with 10 bases between them. Study-level points and caveats: Researchers found most expanded thyroid clonotypes above 0.001 in blood as well.

The chain has TRBV7-2 and TRBJ2-5; no definite D call. This receptor was obtained from a woman in her 40s with Graves' ophthalmopathy. The sequenced sample was blood. The CDR3 coding sequence is TGTGCCAGCAGCTTTATCGGCGACGAGACCCAGTACTTC. This sequence encodes CASSFIGDETQYF.